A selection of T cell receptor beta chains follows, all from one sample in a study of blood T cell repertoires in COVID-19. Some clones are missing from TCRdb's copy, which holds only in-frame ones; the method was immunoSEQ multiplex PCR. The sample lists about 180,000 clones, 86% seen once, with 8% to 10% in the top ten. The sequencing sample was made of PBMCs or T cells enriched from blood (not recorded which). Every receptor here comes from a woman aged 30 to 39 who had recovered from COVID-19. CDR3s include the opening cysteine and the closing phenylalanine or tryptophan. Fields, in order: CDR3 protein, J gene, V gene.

CASSPLAGGPKTQYF,TRBJ2-5,TRBV5-4
CASSEVAGEETQYF,TRBJ2-5,TRBV2
CASRNMRAGSSYNEQFF,TRBJ2-1,TRBV2
CASSYLVSYEQYF,TRBJ2-7,TRBV11-2
CASRFTPDRGNTEAFF,TRBJ1-1,TRBV5-1
CASSFPNSDRSSGYTF,TRBJ1-2,TRBV5-1
CASSSLSALSYNEQFF,TRBJ2-1,TRBV7-2
CASSPLERSNNEQFF,TRBJ2-1,TRBV19
CASSLGTGEQWLGEQFF,TRBJ2-1,TRBV5-5
CASSYWVRGAYEQYF,TRBJ2-7,TRBV6-5
CASSQGPDTQYF,TRBJ2-3,TRBV3-1/TRBV3-2
CASSESEGLNTEAFF,TRBJ1-1,TRBV10-1
CASSLVWGVSGNTIYF,TRBJ1-3,TRBV5-5
CASSPRPREDTEAFF,TRBJ1-1,TRBV18
CASSSSGLAGRSYNEQFF,TRBJ2-1,TRBV13
CASSQQGANYGYTF,TRBJ1-2,TRBV4-1
CASRPLAGGLNEQFF,TRBJ2-1,TRBV5-4